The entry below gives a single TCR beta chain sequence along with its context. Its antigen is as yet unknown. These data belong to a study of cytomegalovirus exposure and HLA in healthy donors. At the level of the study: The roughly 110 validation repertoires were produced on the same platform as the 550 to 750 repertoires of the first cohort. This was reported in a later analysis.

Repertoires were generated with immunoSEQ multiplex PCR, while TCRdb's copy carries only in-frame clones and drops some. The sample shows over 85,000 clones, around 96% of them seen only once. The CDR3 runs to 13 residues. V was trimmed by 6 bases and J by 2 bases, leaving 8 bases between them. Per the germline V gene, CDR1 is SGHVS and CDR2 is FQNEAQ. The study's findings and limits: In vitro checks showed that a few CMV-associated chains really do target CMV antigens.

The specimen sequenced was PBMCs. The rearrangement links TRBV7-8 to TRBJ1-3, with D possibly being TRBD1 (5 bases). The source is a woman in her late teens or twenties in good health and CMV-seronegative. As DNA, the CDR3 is TGTGCCAGCAGTGGGGGGGCTGGAAACACCATATATTTT. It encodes CASSGGAGNTIYF.